This TCR beta chain was identified during a study of patients and donors after allogeneic stem cell transplantation. Germline CDR1 is DFQATT and CDR2 is SNEGSKA (reference sequence). The CDR3 contains 13 residues. Trimming took 1 base from V and 2 from J, leaving 5 bases between them. MiXCR, run by TCRdb on the RT-PCR reads, gives a single entry per CDR3 protein. The sample holds roughly 200,000 distinct CDR3 sequences, around two fifths seen once. This TCR came from a human donor who was either an allogeneic HSCT recipient or a stem cell or donor lymphocyte infusion donor (not recorded which). It is not recorded whose cells these are; they may come from a transplant donor. What was sequenced was blood, either unsorted or a sorted T cell fraction (not recorded which). This sequence joins TRBV20-1 and TRBJ2-2; D is ambiguous. The CDR3 nucleotides are TGCAGTGCTAGAGCTGCAAACACCGGGGAGCTGTTTTTT. Protein product: CSARAANTGELFF.